The 20 T cell receptor beta chains listed next were all sequenced from one sample in a study of blood T cell repertoires in COVID-19. Using immunoSEQ multiplex PCR, the repertoire was profiled, and TCRdb retains in-frame clones only, with some absent. In the table there are approximately 80,000 clones, less than 95% of which are singletons. Sample: peripheral blood. These receptors came from a woman aged 50 to 60 in a cohort sampled during active COVID-19.

This clone occurred once. The chain links TRBV28 to TRBJ1-1, with unresolved D. Germline V gives CDR1 MDHEN, CDR2 SYDVKM. Trimming took off 4 bases at V and 4 bases at J, with 4 bases between the two ends. The CDR3 has 11 amino acids. CDR3: CASSWSTEAFF. For the CDR3, the DNA is TGTGCCAGCAGTTGGAGCACTGAAGCTTTCTTT.

This clone was seen more than once but under ten times. This sample also contains other DNA sequences that code for the same CDR3. The chain joins TRBV28 to TRBJ1-2, with TRBD1 matching over 7 bases. The CDR3 is 14 amino acids. Germline CDR1 MDHEN, CDR2 SYDVKM. V gave up 4 bases and J gave up 4 bases; unmatched junction bases: 6. This CDR3 is CASSSSTGVYGYTF. CDR3 bases: TGTGCCAGCAGTTCAAGTACAGGGGTCTATGGCTACACCTTC.

The CDR3 DNA reads as TGTGCCAGCAGGGGACAGGGGGCGAGGTGGGGCTATGGCTACACCTTC. It is translated as CASRGQGARWGYGYTF. This chain uses TRBV28 with TRBJ1-2; 12 nucleotides align to TRBD1. Germline CDR1 is MDHEN and CDR2 is SYDVKM. This CDR3 region has 16 residues. The V segment lost 6 bases and the J segment 4 bases; nucleotides outside the gene matches: 9.

The chain recombines TRBV9 with TRBJ2-3, with 7 bases aligning to TRBD2. The CDR3 consists of 15 residues. The germline CDR1 and CDR2 sequences are SGDLS and YYNGEE. V dropped 10 bases and J dropped 0; count of bases not matched to a gene: 11. CDR3 region: CASNPGGFSTDTQYF. CDR3 coding DNA: TGTGCCTCTAACCCCGGGGGGTTTAGCACAGATACGCAGTATTTT.

This clone turned up a few times. This rearrangement joins TRBV12-3 or TRBV12-4 to TRBJ2-1; D ambiguous. The V gene lost 7 bases and the J gene lost 8 bases, with 15 bases spanning the gap. This CDR3 is 13 amino acids long. CDR3 in DNA: TGTGCCAGCACTCTCACCTTAGCCTATGAGCAGTTCTTC. Translating it yields CASTLTLAYEQFF.

This clone was picked up one time. V usage is TRBV24-1 and J usage is TRBJ2-1; D may be TRBD2 (6 bases). Deletions cut 2 bases from V and 5 bases from J, with 15 bases between. CDR1 KGHDR and CDR2 SFDVKD come from the germline V gene. The CDR3 length is 16 residues. The CDR3, as DNA: TGTGCCACCAGTGATTGGGGGGTGGGAGCTGACAATGAGCAGTTCTTC. As protein: CATSDWGVGADNEQFF.

The chain recombines TRBV5-6 with TRBJ1-6; D is unclear. From germline, CDR1 is SGHDT and CDR2 YYEEEE. This CDR3 is 13 amino acids long. With 0 bases removed from V and 7 bases from J, the gap between germline ends came to 5 bases. The CDR3: CASSLAGNSPLHF. CDR3 in DNA: TGTGCCAGCAGCTTGGCGGGGAATTCACCCCTCCACTTT.

V usage is TRBV7-9 and J usage is TRBJ1-1; 8 positions agree with TRBD1. The V and J ends lost 5 bases and 3 bases, in that order; junction bases with no gene match: 5. Germline V gene sequence: CDR1 SEHNR, CDR2 FQNEAQ (reference sequence). This CDR3 spans 14 amino acids. The CDR3: CASSTTGAYTEAFF. The CDR3 nucleotides are TGTGCCAGCAGCACGACAGGGGCCTACACTGAAGCTTTCTTT.

The sample holds a few counts of this clone. The chain recombines TRBV28 with TRBJ1-5; possibly TRBD1 for D (5 bases). The germline V gene encodes CDR1 MDHEN and CDR2 SYDVKM. The length of the CDR3 is 12 residues. Deletions cut 8 bases from V and 5 bases from J, with 10 bases between. CDR3 sequence (DNA): TGTGCCAGCCTCACAGGCTATCAGCCCCAGCATTTT. It encodes CASLTGYQPQHF. The full variable domain, completed using reference TRBV28 and TRBJ1-5, is DVKVTQSSRYLVKRTGEKVFLECVQDMDHENMFWYRQDPGLGLRLIYFSYDVKMKEKGDIPEGYSVSREKKERFSLILESASTNQTSMYLCASLTGYQPQHFGDGTRLSIL.

This sequence joins TRBV7-8 and TRBJ2-3, with 8 bases identical to TRBD2. Losses at the gene ends were 6 bases for V and 4 bases for J; bases not matched to a gene: 3. CDR1 SGHVS and CDR2 FQNEAQ come from the germline V gene. The CDR3 extends over 13 amino acids. The CDR3 DNA is TGTGCCAGCAGTCCCGGGAGGGCAGATACGCAGTATTTT. Amino acids: CASSPGRADTQYF.

The V call is TRBV30, the J call TRBJ2-7; 9 nucleotides align to TRBD1. Germline V lookup: CDR1 GTSNPN, CDR2 SVGIG (reference sequence). V was clipped by 4 bases and J by 2 bases; unmatched bases: 12. The CDR3 loop spans 16 amino acids. CDR3 sequence: CAWTKKGQGHTYEQYF. The DNA for the CDR3 is TGTGCCTGGACCAAAAAGGGACAGGGCCATACCTACGAGCAGTACTTC.

This clone was detected a few times. The rearrangement joins TRBV5-1 to TRBJ2-7, with 7 bases aligning to TRBD1. J was trimmed by 4 bases and V by 0 bases; bases with no gene match: 4. Germline CDR1 reads SGHRS; CDR2 reads YFSETQ. CDR3 length: 14 amino acids. The CDR3 here is CASSLVPGQYEQYF. Written as DNA, the CDR3 is TGCGCCAGCAGCTTGGTACCGGGACAGTACGAGCAGTACTTC.

This sequence joins TRBV2 and TRBJ1-6; possibly TRBD1 for D (5 bases). Trimming pared 7 bases from V and 7 bases from J, leaving 20 bases between. This CDR3 has 16 residues. Germline-derived CDR1 and CDR2 are SNHLY and FYNNEI. The CDR3 nucleotides are TGTGCCAGCACCCCTTGGGGGGTTCAGAACAATTCACCCCTCCACTTT. It encodes CASTPWGVQNNSPLHF.

V gene TRBV19 combines with J gene TRBJ1-1; D gene uncertain. The V end lost 0 bases, the J end lost 1 base, and 6 bases lay between the germline ends. Per germline, CDR1 LNHDA and CDR2 SQIVND (reference sequence). This CDR3 comprises 14 residues. The CDR3 region is CASSIEPRNTEAFF. The DNA for the CDR3 is TGTGCCAGTAGTATAGAACCGCGGAACACTGAAGCTTTCTTT.

This clone was observed a few times. The chain joins TRBV27 to TRBJ1-1; 7 nucleotides line up with TRBD1. Trimming took 8 bases from V and 1 from J; bases not matched to a gene: 7. CDR3 length: 14 amino acids. The germline CDR1 and CDR2 sequences are MNHEY and SMNVEV (reference sequence). Written as DNA, the CDR3 is TGTGCCAGCCGAGACAGGGTTTGGAACACTGAAGCTTTCTTT. This encodes CASRDRVWNTEAFF.

This chain's CDR3 is CASSQDTYNEQFF. The DNA for the CDR3 is TGTGCCAGCAGCCAAGATACCTACAATGAGCAGTTCTTC. The genes are TRBV3-1 (or the pseudogene TRBV3-2) and TRBJ2-1; D ambiguous. Germline V gene sequence: CDR1 LGHDT, CDR2 YNNKEL (reference sequence). V lost 0 bases and J lost 2, with 2 bases in between. The CDR3 has 13 amino acids.

J is TRBJ2-6 and V is TRBV28, with 7 bases that match TRBD2. The CDR3 contains 18 residues. Germline lookup yields CDR1 MDHEN and CDR2 SYDVKM. With V trimmed by 7 bases and J by 3 bases, 15 bases remained unmatched. The CDR3 protein is CASTPPPGGSSGANVLTF. The CDR3 DNA reads TGTGCCAGCACCCCTCCCCCGGGAGGCTCGAGTGGGGCCAACGTCCTGACTTTC.

This clone was picked up one time. V gene TRBV10-2 combines with J gene TRBJ1-1; D is uncertain. This CDR3 spans 16 amino acids. The V gene lost 7 bases and the J gene lost 0 bases, with 18 bases spanning the gap. Germline V gene data show CDR1 as WSHSY and CDR2 as SAAADI. CDR3 protein: CASMLNWEGLNTEAFF. As DNA, the CDR3 is TGCGCCAGCATGTTGAACTGGGAGGGTCTGAACACTGAAGCTTTCTTT.

The chain uses TRBV28 and TRBJ1-5, with 10 positions matching TRBD1. Losses at the gene ends were 6 bases for V and 5 bases for J; bases not matched to a gene: 10. CDR1 and CDR2 from the germline V gene are MDHEN and SYDVKM. The CDR3 runs 16 residues. The CDR3 DNA reads TGTGCCAGCAGCCTTACCTGGACAGGGGGTTATCAGCCCCAGCATTTT. It is translated as CASSLTWTGGYQPQHF.

This clone was picked up one time. The chain uses TRBV12-3 or TRBV12-4 and TRBJ1-1, with 8 bases aligning to TRBD1. V lost 6 bases, J lost 3 bases, and 3 bases stayed unmatched. The CDR3 has 13 residues. CDR3 DNA: TGTGCCAGCAGACGACAGGGGTACACTGAAGCTTTCTTT. It is translated as CASRRQGYTEAFF.